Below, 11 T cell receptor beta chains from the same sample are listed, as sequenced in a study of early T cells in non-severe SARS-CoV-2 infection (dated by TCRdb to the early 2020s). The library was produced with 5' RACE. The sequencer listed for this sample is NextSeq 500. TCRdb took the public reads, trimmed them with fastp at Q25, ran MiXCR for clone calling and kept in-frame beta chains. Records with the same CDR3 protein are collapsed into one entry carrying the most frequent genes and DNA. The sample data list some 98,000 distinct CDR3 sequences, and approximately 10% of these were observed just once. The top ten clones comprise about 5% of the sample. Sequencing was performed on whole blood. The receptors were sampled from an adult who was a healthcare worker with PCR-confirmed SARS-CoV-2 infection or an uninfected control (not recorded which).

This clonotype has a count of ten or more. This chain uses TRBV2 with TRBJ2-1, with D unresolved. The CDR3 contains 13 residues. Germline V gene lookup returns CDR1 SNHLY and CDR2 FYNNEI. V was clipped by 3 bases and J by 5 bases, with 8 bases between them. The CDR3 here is CASSDTNNNEQFF. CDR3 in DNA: TGTGCCAGCAGTGACACCAATAACAATGAGCAGTTCTTC.

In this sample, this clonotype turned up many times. CDR3 in DNA: TGTGCCAGCAGCATGTGGGACCTCGTCGGCACTGAAGCTTTCTTT. This translates into CASSMWDLVGTEAFF. V usage is TRBV3-1 and J usage is TRBJ1-1; perhaps TRBD1 as D (5 bases). The germline V gene encodes CDR1 LGHDT and CDR2 YNNKEL (reference sequence). The CDR3 contains 15 residues. V lost 5 bases and J 4 bases, leaving 17 bases between the germline ends. Variable domain in full (rest from reference TRBV3-1 and TRBJ1-1): DTAVSQTPKYLVTQMGNDKSIKCEQNLGHDTMYWYKQDSKKFLKIMFSYNNKELIINETVPNRFSPKSPDKAHLNLHINSLELGDSAVYFCASSMWDLVGTEAFFGQGTRLTVV.

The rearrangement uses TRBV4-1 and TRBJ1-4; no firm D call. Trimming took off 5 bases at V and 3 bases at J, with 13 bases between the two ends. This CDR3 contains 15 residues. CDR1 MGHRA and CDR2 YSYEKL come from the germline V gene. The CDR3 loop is CASSDMDPSNEKLFF. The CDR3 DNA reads TGCGCCAGCAGCGATATGGACCCTTCTAATGAAAAACTGTTTTTT.

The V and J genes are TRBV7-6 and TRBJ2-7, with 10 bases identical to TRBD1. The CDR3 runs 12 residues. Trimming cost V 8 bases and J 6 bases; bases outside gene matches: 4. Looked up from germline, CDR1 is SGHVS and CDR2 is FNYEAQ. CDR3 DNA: TGTGCCAGCGGGACAGGGGCGTCCGAGCAGTACTTC. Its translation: CASGTGASEQYF.

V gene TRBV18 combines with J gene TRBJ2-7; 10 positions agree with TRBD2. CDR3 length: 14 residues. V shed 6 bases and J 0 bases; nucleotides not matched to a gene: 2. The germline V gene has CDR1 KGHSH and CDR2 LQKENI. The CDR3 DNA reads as TGTGCCAGCTCTAGCGGGAGGAGCTCCTACGAGCAGTACTTC. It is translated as CASSSGRSSYEQYF.

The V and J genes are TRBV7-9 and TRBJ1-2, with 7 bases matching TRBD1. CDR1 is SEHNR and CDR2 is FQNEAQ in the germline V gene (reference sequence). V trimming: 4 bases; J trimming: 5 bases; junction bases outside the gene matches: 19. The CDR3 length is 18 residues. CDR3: CASSSTPGQLGHGYGYTF. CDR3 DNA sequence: TGTGCCAGCAGCTCAACCCCGGGACAGTTAGGTCATGGATATGGCTACACCTTC. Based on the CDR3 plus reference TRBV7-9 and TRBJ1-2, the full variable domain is DTGVSQNPRHKITKRGQNVTFRCDPISEHNRLYWYRQTLGQGPEFLTYFQNEAQLEKSRLLSDRFSAERPKGSFSTLEIQRTEQGDSAMYLCASSSTPGQLGHGYGYTFGSGTRLTVV.

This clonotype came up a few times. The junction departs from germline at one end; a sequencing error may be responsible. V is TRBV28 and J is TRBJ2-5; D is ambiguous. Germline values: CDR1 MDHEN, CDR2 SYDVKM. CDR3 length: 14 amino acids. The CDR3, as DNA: TGCGCCAGCAGTTTAGTAGGTTTCCAAGAGACCCAGTACTTC. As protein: CASSLVGFQETQYF.

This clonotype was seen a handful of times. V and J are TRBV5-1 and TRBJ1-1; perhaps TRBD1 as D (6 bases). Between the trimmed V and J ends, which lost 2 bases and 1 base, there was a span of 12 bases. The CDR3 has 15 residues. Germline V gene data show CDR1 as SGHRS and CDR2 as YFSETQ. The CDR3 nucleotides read TGCGCCAGCAGCTTTTGGCAACAGGGGAACACTGAAGCTTTCTTT. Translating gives CASSFWQQGNTEAFF.

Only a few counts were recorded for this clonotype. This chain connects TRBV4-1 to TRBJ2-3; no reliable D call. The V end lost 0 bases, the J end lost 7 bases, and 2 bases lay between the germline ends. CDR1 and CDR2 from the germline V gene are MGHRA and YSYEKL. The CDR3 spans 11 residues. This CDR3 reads CASSQENTQYF. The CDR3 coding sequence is TGCGCCAGCAGCCAAGAAAATACGCAGTATTTT.

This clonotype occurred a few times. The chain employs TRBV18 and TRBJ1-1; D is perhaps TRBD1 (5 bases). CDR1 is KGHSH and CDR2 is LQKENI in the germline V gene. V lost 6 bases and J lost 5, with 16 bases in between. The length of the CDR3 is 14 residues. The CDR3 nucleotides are TGTGCCAGCTCGGCTGGGGGAGGGTGGACTGAAGCTTTCTTT. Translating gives CASSAGGGWTEAFF. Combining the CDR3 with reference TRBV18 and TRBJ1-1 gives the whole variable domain NAGVMQNPRHLVRRRGQEARLRCSPMKGHSHVYWYRQLPEEGLKFMVYLQKENIIDESGMPKERFSAEFPKEGPSILRIQQVVRGDSAAYFCASSAGGGWTEAFFGQGTRLTVV.

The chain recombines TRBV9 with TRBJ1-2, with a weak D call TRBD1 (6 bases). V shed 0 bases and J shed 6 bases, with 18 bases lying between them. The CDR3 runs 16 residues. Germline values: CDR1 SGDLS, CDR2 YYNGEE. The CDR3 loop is CASSVDPSAEGDGYTF. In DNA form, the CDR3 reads TGTGCCAGCAGCGTAGATCCCTCGGCGGAGGGGGATGGCTACACCTTC.